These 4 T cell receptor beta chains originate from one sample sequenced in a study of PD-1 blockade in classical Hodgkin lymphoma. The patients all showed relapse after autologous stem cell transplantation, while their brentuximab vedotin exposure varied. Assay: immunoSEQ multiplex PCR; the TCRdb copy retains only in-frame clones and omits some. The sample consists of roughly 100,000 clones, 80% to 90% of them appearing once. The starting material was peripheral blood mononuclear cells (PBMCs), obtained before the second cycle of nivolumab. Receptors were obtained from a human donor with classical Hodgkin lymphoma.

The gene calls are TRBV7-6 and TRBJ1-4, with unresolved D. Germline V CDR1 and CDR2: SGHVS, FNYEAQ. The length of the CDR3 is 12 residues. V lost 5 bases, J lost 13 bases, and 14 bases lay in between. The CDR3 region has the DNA TGTGCCAGCAGCGGACCGCGTGGGGTACTGTTTTTT. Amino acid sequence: CASSGPRGVLFF.

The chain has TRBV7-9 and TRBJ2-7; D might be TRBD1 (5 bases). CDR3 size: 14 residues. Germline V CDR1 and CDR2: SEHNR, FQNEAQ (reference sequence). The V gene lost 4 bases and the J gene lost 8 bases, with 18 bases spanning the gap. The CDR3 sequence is CASSWLSGLRKQYF. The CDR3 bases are TGTGCCAGCAGCTGGCTGTCAGGGCTACGCAAGCAGTACTTC. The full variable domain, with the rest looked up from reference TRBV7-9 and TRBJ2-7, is DTGVSQNPRHKITKRGQNVTFRCDPISEHNRLYWYRQTLGQGPEFLTYFQNEAQLEKSRLLSDRFSAERPKGSFSTLEIQRTEQGDSAMYLCASSWLSGLRKQYFGPGTRLTVT.

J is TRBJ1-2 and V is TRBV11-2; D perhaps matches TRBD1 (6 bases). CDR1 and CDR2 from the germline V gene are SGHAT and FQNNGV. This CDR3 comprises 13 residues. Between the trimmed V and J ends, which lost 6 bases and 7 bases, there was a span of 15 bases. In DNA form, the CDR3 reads TGTGCCAGCAGAGCTACAGGGCGAAGTGGCTACACCTTC. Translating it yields CASRATGRSGYTF.

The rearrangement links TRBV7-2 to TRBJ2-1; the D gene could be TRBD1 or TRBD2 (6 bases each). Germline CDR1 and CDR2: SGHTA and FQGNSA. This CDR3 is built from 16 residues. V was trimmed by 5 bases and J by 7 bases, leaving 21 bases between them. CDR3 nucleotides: TGTGCCAGCAGCGTAATAGGAGGGGGAGTAGGAAATGAGCAGTTCTTC. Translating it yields CASSVIGGGVGNEQFF.